The 27 T cell receptor beta chains reported below all come from one sample, sequenced in a study of PD-L1 blockade in urothelial cancer. The time point: pretreatment peripheral blood. Clones were read by immunoSEQ multiplex PCR, and TCRdb kept only the in-frame ones, dropping some. The table records over 100,000 clones, about four fifths of them present only once. This specimen consisted of PBMCs, obtained around atezolizumab (anti-PD-L1) treatment. The source of these receptors is a man aged 45-65 years with urothelial cancer.

This clone was detected only once. This chain links TRBV7-2 with TRBJ1-5; no firm D call. CDR3 length: 13 residues. CDR1 and CDR2 (germline): SGHTA, FQGNSA. Trimming removed 2 bases from V and 4 bases from J, with 6 bases in between. For the CDR3, the DNA is TGTGCCAGCAGCTTACAAAAAAATCAGCCCCAGCATTTT. Translated, it gives CASSLQKNQPQHF.

This clone was found once. J is TRBJ1-4 and V is TRBV19; TRBD1 matches at 8 bases. The V and J ends lost 4 bases and 7 bases, in that order; junction bases with no gene match: 8. CDR3 length: 15 amino acids. Germline V gene lookup returns CDR1 LNHDA and CDR2 SQIVND (reference sequence). For the CDR3, the DNA is TGTGCCAGTAGTACCCAACAGGGGGTCGGTGAAAAACTGTTTTTT. This translates into CASSTQQGVGEKLFF.

This chain joins TRBV12-5 and TRBJ2-1; TRBD1 matches 8 bases. J was trimmed by 2 bases and V by 2 bases; bases with no gene match: 2. The germline V gene encodes CDR1 LGHNT and CDR2 FRNRAP. CDR3 length: 15 residues. The CDR3: CASGLTGGPYNEQFF. CDR3 DNA sequence: TGTGCTAGTGGTTTGACAGGGGGACCCTACAATGAGCAGTTCTTC.

A single count supports this clone. The rearrangement joins TRBV28 to TRBJ2-5; no clear D gene. The length of the CDR3 is 14 residues. Germline-derived CDR1 and CDR2 are MDHEN and SYDVKM. The germline V and J ends were trimmed by 1 base and 5 bases, with 11 bases remaining between them. CDR3 sequence: CASSLSLRRETQYF. DNA of the CDR3: TGTGCCAGCAGTTTATCCCTTCGCCGGGAGACCCAGTACTTC.

The chain joins TRBV23-1 to TRBJ2-7, with D perhaps TRBD1 (5 bases). TRBV23-1 is labeled an ORF, and its function is uncertain. The V end lost 11 bases, the J end lost 1 base, and 15 bases lay between the germline ends. The length of the CDR3 is 13 residues. CDR3 in amino acids: CAQGQGRSYEQYF. DNA for the CDR3: TGCGCCCAAGGGCAGGGTAGGTCCTACGAGCAGTACTTC.

This clone has only a few counts. The gene calls are TRBV12-5 and TRBJ2-1; 10 nucleotides align to TRBD1. Losses at the gene ends were 1 base for V and 10 bases for J; bases not matched to a gene: 13. This CDR3 has 17 residues. Germline CDR1 and CDR2: LGHNT and FRNRAP. CDR3 region: CASGLGQGAGHTYEQFF. In DNA, the CDR3 is TGTGCTAGTGGTTTGGGACAGGGGGCCGGTCACACATACGAGCAGTTCTTC.

This chain joins TRBV12-5 and TRBJ1-2; 8 nucleotides agree with TRBD1. CDR1 LGHNT and CDR2 FRNRAP come from the germline V gene. V dropped 1 base and J dropped 8; count of bases not matched to a gene: 6. This CDR3 has 14 amino acids. The CDR3 DNA sequence: TGTGCTAGTGGTTTGGCCGGACAGGGTAGCGGCTACACCTTC. This sequence encodes CASGLAGQGSGYTF.

The genes are TRBV2 and TRBJ2-7; the match to TRBD1 covers 11 bases. J was trimmed by 0 bases and V by 7 bases; bases with no gene match: 2. This CDR3 region has 14 residues. Germline V CDR1 and CDR2: SNHLY, FYNNEI. CDR3 bases: TGTGCCAGCATGGGGACAGGGGGCTCCTACGAGCAGTACTTC. Protein sequence: CASMGTGGSYEQYF.

This sequence joins TRBV18 and TRBJ2-7; D is unresolved. The CDR3 length is 12 residues. V was pared by 3 bases and J by 5 bases, with 8 bases between. Germline CDR1 and CDR2: KGHSH and LQKENI. The chain's CDR3 is CASSPVSDEQYF. The CDR3 nucleotides are TGTGCCAGCTCACCTGTTTCAGACGAGCAGTACTTC. The full variable domain, in which reference TRBV18 and TRBJ2-7 provide the parts outside the CDR3, is NAGVMQNPRHLVRRRGQEARLRCSPMKGHSHVYWYRQLPEEGLKFMVYLQKENIIDESGMPKERFSAEFPKEGPSILRIQQVVRGDSAAYFCASSPVSDEQYFGPGTRLTVT.

This clone has a single count. This rearrangement joins TRBV5-1 to TRBJ2-1; 14 bases map to TRBD2. This CDR3 contains 17 residues. Looked up from germline, CDR1 is SGHRS and CDR2 is YFSETQ. Trimming took 7 bases from V and 8 from J; bases not matched to a gene: 14. The CDR3 nucleotides are TGCGCCAGCTCTTCAGTACCGGGACTAGCGGGAGACGATGAGCAGTTCTTC. This codes for CASSSVPGLAGDDEQFF.

The V and J genes are TRBV5-8 and TRBJ2-1; 7 positions agree with TRBD2. Unmatched junction bases numbered 10, after V lost 3 bases and J lost 10 bases. From germline, CDR1 is SGHTS and CDR2 YDEGEE. CDR3 length: 14 residues. CDR3 sequence reads: CASSSAELAREQFF. CDR3 DNA: TGTGCCAGCAGCTCCGCAGAACTAGCGAGGGAGCAGTTCTTC. The variable domain in full, with the rest retrieved from reference TRBV5-8 and TRBJ2-1, is EAGVTQSPTHLIKTRGQQATLRCSPISGHTSVYWYQQALGLGLQFLLWYDEGEERNRGNFPPRFSGRQFPNYSSELNVNALELEDSALYLCASSSAELAREQFFGPGTRLTVL.

This chain uses TRBV18 with TRBJ2-3; 13 nucleotides match TRBD2. Germline V gives CDR1 KGHSH, CDR2 LQKENI. CDR3 length: 19 amino acids. The trim removed 6 bases at V and 1 base at J, leaving 13 bases unmatched. The chain's CDR3 is CASSRTSGGGSSRTDTQYF. DNA for the CDR3: TGTGCCAGCTCTCGGACTAGCGGGGGAGGGTCTTCTCGCACAGATACGCAGTATTTT. The entire variable domain, with the rest obtained from reference TRBV18 and TRBJ2-3, is as follows: NAGVMQNPRHLVRRRGQEARLRCSPMKGHSHVYWYRQLPEEGLKFMVYLQKENIIDESGMPKERFSAEFPKEGPSILRIQQVVRGDSAAYFCASSRTSGGGSSRTDTQYFGPGTRLTVL.

This CDR3 is CASSLGQGASNQPQHF. The DNA for the CDR3 is TGTGCCAGCAGCTTAGGACAGGGGGCCAGCAATCAGCCCCAGCATTTT. The rearrangement links TRBV7-9 to TRBJ1-5; 10 bases fit TRBD1. With 1 base clipped from V and 1 base from J, the junction kept 1 base outside the gene matches. From germline, CDR1 is SEHNR and CDR2 FQNEAQ (reference sequence). The length of the CDR3 is 16 residues. Together with reference TRBV7-9 and TRBJ1-5, the CDR3 gives the full variable domain: DTGVSQNPRHKITKRGQNVTFRCDPISEHNRLYWYRQTLGQGPEFLTYFQNEAQLEKSRLLSDRFSAERPKGSFSTLEIQRTEQGDSAMYLCASSLGQGASNQPQHFGDGTRLSIL.

V gene TRBV4-1 combines with J gene TRBJ2-1, with 11 bases that match TRBD2. The trim removed 2 bases at V and 9 bases at J, leaving 12 bases unmatched. Germline-derived CDR1 and CDR2 are MGHRA and YSYEKL. There are 17 residues in the CDR3. CDR3 loop: CASSQLETSGTLGEQFF. CDR3 in DNA: TGCGCCAGCAGCCAACTCGAGACTAGCGGGACATTAGGTGAGCAGTTCTTC.

CDR3 DNA: TGTGCCAGCAGTAACGGAGGGCCGGGGGAGACCCAGTACTTC. Protein product: CASSNGGPGETQYF. V is TRBV6-5 and J is TRBJ2-5, with a possible D match to TRBD2 (6 bases). The germline V and J ends were trimmed by 5 bases and 5 bases, with 15 bases remaining between them. From germline, CDR1 is MNHEY and CDR2 SVGAGI. The CDR3 spans 14 residues.

The rearrangement joins TRBV28 to TRBJ2-3; 8 nucleotides match TRBD2. Germline V gives CDR1 MDHEN, CDR2 SYDVKM. Losses at the gene ends were 4 bases for V and 2 bases for J; bases not matched to a gene: 5. This CDR3 contains 15 residues. The CDR3: CASSWLAGSTDTQYF. Written as DNA, the CDR3 is TGTGCCAGCAGTTGGCTAGCGGGCTCCACAGATACGCAGTATTTT. The full variable domain, completed using reference TRBV28 and TRBJ2-3, is DVKVTQSSRYLVKRTGEKVFLECVQDMDHENMFWYRQDPGLGLRLIYFSYDVKMKEKGDIPEGYSVSREKKERFSLILESASTNQTSMYLCASSWLAGSTDTQYFGPGTRLTVL.

This chain joins TRBV30 and TRBJ2-7, with D perhaps matching TRBD2 (5 bases). This CDR3 has 15 amino acids. Germline loops: CDR1 GTSNPN, CDR2 SVGIG (reference sequence). The V and J ends lost 0 bases and 6 bases respectively, with 18 bases between them. The CDR3: CAWSVPSIEGREQYF. CDR3 coding DNA: TGTGCCTGGAGTGTACCGAGCATTGAGGGCCGCGAGCAGTACTTC.

The chain combines TRBV12-5 with TRBJ2-2, with D uncertain. Per germline, CDR1 LGHNT and CDR2 FRNRAP. The CDR3 runs to 15 residues. Trimming pared 9 bases from V and 2 bases from J, leaving 16 bases between. CDR3 DNA: TGTGCTAGCCCCGGTCCTTCCGAAAACACCGGGGAGCTGTTTTTT. As protein: CASPGPSENTGELFF.

CDR3 coding DNA: TGTGCCAGCAGCCTCCCCGGACAGGGAGGTGGGGGTTACAATGAGCAGTTCTTC. It codes for CASSLPGQGGGGYNEQFF. This sequence joins TRBV5-6 and TRBJ2-1, with TRBD1 identical over 8 bases. CDR3 size: 18 residues. V lost 4 bases to trimming and J lost 4 bases; unmatched junction nucleotides: 16. Germline V gene lookup returns CDR1 SGHDT and CDR2 YYEEEE.

This chain links TRBV19 with TRBJ2-1, with 10 bases that match TRBD2. CDR3 length: 16 amino acids. Per the germline V gene, CDR1 is LNHDA and CDR2 is SQIVND (reference sequence). After removal of 2 bases from V and 2 bases from J, the junction contained 3 bases not matched to a gene. Here the CDR3 reads CASSILAGGPYNEQFF. As DNA, the CDR3 is TGTGCCAGTAGTATATTAGCGGGAGGACCCTACAATGAGCAGTTCTTC.

The gene calls are TRBV27 and TRBJ2-2, with D perhaps TRBD2 (5 bases). The CDR3 is 16 amino acids. Trimming pared 4 bases from V and 5 bases from J, leaving 17 bases between. CDR1 MNHEY and CDR2 SMNVEV come from the germline V gene (reference sequence). CDR3 bases: TGTGCCAGCAGTTCCTCCCGGACTGGTGGGACCGGGGAGCTGTTTTTT. It codes for CASSSSRTGGTGELFF.

A single count supports this clone. The J gene is TRBJ1-2, the V gene TRBV7-3; 8 bases align to TRBD1. Germline trimming cut 6 bases from V and 7 bases from J; bases unmatched to any gene: 4. Germline V gene lookup returns CDR1 SGHTA and CDR2 FQGTGA. The CDR3 runs 12 residues. CDR3: CASSQGAVGYTF. The DNA of the CDR3 is TGTGCCAGCAGTCAGGGGGCGGTTGGCTACACCTTC.

The V and J genes are TRBV28 and TRBJ2-2; D might be TRBD2 (6 bases). Germline-derived CDR1 and CDR2 are MDHEN and SYDVKM. Trimming took off 5 bases at V and 5 bases at J, with 18 bases between the two ends. The CDR3 consists of 16 residues. In DNA form, the CDR3 reads TGTGCCAGCAGTCCGAAGCGGGCAGCCAAGACCGGGGAGCTGTTTTTT. Translated: CASSPKRAAKTGELFF.

The chain uses TRBV5-4 and TRBJ2-7, with 7 bases aligning to TRBD1. CDR1 is SGHNT and CDR2 is YYREEE in the germline V gene (reference sequence). There are 15 residues in the CDR3. The V gene end was trimmed by 0 bases and the J gene end by 7 bases; junction bases not matched to a gene: 10. The CDR3 coding sequence is TGTGCCAGCAGCTTGGCTACAGGGGCTGTCTATGAGCAGTACTTC. This sequence encodes CASSLATGAVYEQYF.

The chain links TRBV6-1 to TRBJ2-1; D gene unclear. The CDR3 loop spans 13 amino acids. V was pared by 1 base and J by 15 bases, with 16 bases between. Germline CDR1 and CDR2: MNHNS and SASEGT. The CDR3 nucleotides read TGTGCCAGCAGTGAAGTTCCGGCGGTTGTCGCGTTCTTC. This gives the protein CASSEVPAVVAFF.

This chain connects TRBV28 to TRBJ1-5; maybe TRBD1 (5 bases). V gave up 4 bases and J gave up 4 bases, with 17 bases separating them. This CDR3 region has 16 residues. Per germline, CDR1 MDHEN and CDR2 SYDVKM. The CDR3 DNA reads as TGTGCCAGCAGTTCCCCGGGGGTGCAGGGAAATCAGCCCCAGCATTTT. Amino acid sequence: CASSSPGVQGNQPQHF.

V and J are TRBV6-5 and TRBJ2-1; a weak D match, TRBD2 (6 bases). Per the germline V gene, CDR1 is MNHEY and CDR2 is SVGAGI. V was clipped by 0 bases and J by 8 bases, with 17 bases between them. The CDR3 length is 16 residues. The CDR3 bases are TGTGCCAGCAGTTACTCGGCTGTAACGGGAGCAGATGAGCAGTTCTTC. Its protein product is CASSYSAVTGADEQFF.